This T cell receptor (beta chain) was identified in a study of human T cells and chemical hapten exposure. Study summary: In the sensitization step, 2% DPC was placed on about 2 cm by about 2 cm of upper inner arm skin. Study findings and constraints: Since the donors had alopecia, their immune response may not be the same as that of healthy people.

This clonotype turned up a few times. Antigen specificity is unknown. Time point defined: patch test 2, 6 weeks after DPC sensitization. The treatment is: therapeutic diphenylcyclopropenone sensitization with weekly scalp DPC. V trimming: 4 bases; J trimming: 4 bases; junction bases outside the gene matches: 7. The CDR3 consists of 16 residues. CDR1 and CDR2 (germline): SGDLS, YYNGEE. Via MiXCR, TCRdb re-called the RACE reads, giving one row per CDR3 protein. The sample lists nearly 95,000 distinct CDR3 sequences, 8% to 13% occurring once. The sample was whole blood, taken in connection with sensitization to the hapten diphenylcyclopropenone (DPC). V is TRBV9 and J is TRBJ2-2, with TRBD1 matching 10 bases. The sequence derives from a man aged 40-49 years with alopecia areata. Some clones in this sample may be carry-over from other donors' samples. In nucleotides, the CDR3 is TGTGCCAGCAGCTCTTCGACAGGGGGCAGCACCGGGGAGCTGTTTTTT. Encoded protein: CASSSSTGGSTGELFF.